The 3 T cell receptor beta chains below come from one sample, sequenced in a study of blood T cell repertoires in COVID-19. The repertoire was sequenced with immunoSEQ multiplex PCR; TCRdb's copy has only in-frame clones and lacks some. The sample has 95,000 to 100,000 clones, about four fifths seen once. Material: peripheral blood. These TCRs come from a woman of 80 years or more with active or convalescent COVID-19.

The CDR3 region is CASSELTGSTEAFF. Written as DNA, the CDR3 is TGTGCCAGCAGTGAATTAACAGGGTCCACTGAAGCTTTCTTT. V usage is TRBV6-1 and J usage is TRBJ1-1; D might be TRBD1 (6 bases). This CDR3 is 14 amino acids long. Trimming left V 2 bases short and J 4 bases short, with 11 bases between. CDR1 is MNHNS, CDR2 SASEGT, per germline.

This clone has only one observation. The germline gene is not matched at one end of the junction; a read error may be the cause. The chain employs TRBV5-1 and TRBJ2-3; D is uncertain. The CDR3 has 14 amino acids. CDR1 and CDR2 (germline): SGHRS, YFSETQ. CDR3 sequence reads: CASSSAADTDTQYF. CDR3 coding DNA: TGTGCCAGCAGCTCGGCGGCCGACACAGATACGCAGTATTTT.

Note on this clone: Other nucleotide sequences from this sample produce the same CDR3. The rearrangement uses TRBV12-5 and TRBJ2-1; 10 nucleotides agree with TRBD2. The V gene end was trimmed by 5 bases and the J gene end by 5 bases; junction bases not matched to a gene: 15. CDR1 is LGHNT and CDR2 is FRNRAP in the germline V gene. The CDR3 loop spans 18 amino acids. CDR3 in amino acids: CASGLASGLANKDNEQFF. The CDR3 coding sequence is TGTGCTAGTGGTCTGGCTTCGGGACTAGCGAACAAGGACAATGAGCAGTTCTTC.